A selection of T cell receptor beta chains follows, all from one sample in a study of blood T cell repertoires in COVID-19. The table came from immunoSEQ multiplex PCR; TCRdb's copy has only in-frame clones and leaves some out. The repertoire consists of approximately 70,000 clones, with more than 85% occurring once and the leading ten covering around 7.8%. The sequenced material came from peripheral blood. These receptors were taken from a man aged 40-55 years with COVID-19, enrolled during active disease. CDR3s include the opening cysteine and the closing phenylalanine or tryptophan. The D gene is left open where the match is weak. A clone size is listed for some rows: how often the clone was seen (once, few, many), or a class if it is expanded.

V gene: TRBV5-4
J gene: TRBJ2-3
clone size: -
D gene: TRBD1
CDR3 protein: CASYEGASDTQYF
CDR3 DNA: TGTGCCAGCTACGAGGGGGCATCCGATACGCAGTATTTT

V gene: TRBV5-1
J gene: TRBJ2-7
clone size: -
D gene: -
CDR3 protein: CASSLYMGPYEQYF
CDR3 DNA: TGCGCCAGCAGCTTGTATATGGGGCCCTACGAGCAGTACTTC

V gene: TRBV19
J gene: TRBJ2-2
clone size: -
D gene: TRBD2
CDR3 protein: CATAREIAGANTGELFF
CDR3 DNA: TGTGCCACCGCCCGAGAGATAGCGGGGGCGAACACCGGGGAGCTGTTTTTT

V gene: TRBV11-2
J gene: TRBJ2-2
clone size: -
D gene: -
CDR3 protein: CASSPDLGGAYTGELFF
CDR3 DNA: TGTGCCAGCAGCCCGGACCTGGGGGGTGCGTACACCGGGGAGCTGTTTTTT

V gene: TRBV7-2
J gene: TRBJ1-5
clone size: -
D gene: TRBD1
CDR3 protein: CASSFGDRSNQPQHF
CDR3 DNA: TGTGCCAGCAGCTTCGGGGACAGATCTAATCAGCCCCAGCATTTT

V gene: TRBV5-1
J gene: TRBJ2-5
clone size: -
D gene: TRBD2
CDR3 protein: CASSLGPGEGTQYF
CDR3 DNA: TGCGCCAGCAGCTTGGGCCCGGGGGAGGGGACCCAGTACTTC

V gene: TRBV25-1
J gene: TRBJ2-1
clone size: many
D gene: TRBD2
CDR3 protein: CALDRGGGTDEQFF
CDR3 DNA: TGTGCCCTAGACCGGGGCGGGGGGACGGATGAGCAGTTCTTC

V gene: TRBV28
J gene: TRBJ2-3
clone size: -
D gene: -
CDR3 protein: CASSVTDQDTQYF
CDR3 DNA: TGTGCCAGCAGTGTGACAGACCAAGATACGCAGTATTTT

V gene: TRBV27
J gene: TRBJ1-3
clone size: -
D gene: -
CDR3 protein: CASAAGGLTIYF
CDR3 DNA: TGTGCCAGCGCGGCCGGGGGGCTCACCATATATTTT

V gene: TRBV10-2
J gene: TRBJ2-1
clone size: few
D gene: TRBD2
CDR3 protein: CASSSSHPGLAGENEQFF
CDR3 DNA: TGCGCCAGCAGTTCCTCCCACCCGGGACTAGCGGGGGAAAATGAGCAGTTCTTC

V gene: TRBV2
J gene: TRBJ1-2
clone size: once
D gene: -
CDR3 protein: CASKGGVRYGYTF
CDR3 DNA: TGTGCCAGCAAGGGCGGGGTACGGTATGGCTACACCTTC

V gene: TRBV7-9
J gene: TRBJ2-5
clone size: -
D gene: TRBD2
CDR3 protein: CASSNSGVLQETQYF
CDR3 DNA: TGTGCCAGCAGCAATAGCGGGGTCCTCCAAGAGACCCAGTACTTC

V gene: TRBV5-6
J gene: TRBJ2-4
clone size: -
D gene: -
CDR3 protein: CASSLAGSKNIQYF
CDR3 DNA: TGTGCCAGCAGCTTGGCGGGGTCCAAAAACATTCAGTACTTC

V gene: TRBV5-1
J gene: TRBJ1-4
clone size: -
D gene: -
CDR3 protein: CASNEGGTRGEKLFF
CDR3 DNA: TGCGCCAGCAACGAAGGGGGTACCAGGGGTGAAAAACTGTTTTTT

V gene: TRBV11-2
J gene: TRBJ1-1
clone size: -
D gene: -
CDR3 protein: CASSQLLRAFF
CDR3 DNA: TGTGCCAGCAGCCAACTATTGCGAGCTTTCTTT

V gene: TRBV2
J gene: TRBJ1-4
clone size: -
D gene: -
CDR3 protein: CASVLGEKLFF
CDR3 DNA: TGTGCCAGCGTCCTAGGAGAAAAACTGTTTTTT

V gene: TRBV5-4
J gene: TRBJ2-5
clone size: -
D gene: -
CDR3 protein: CASSSRDQETQYF
CDR3 DNA: TGTGCCAGCAGCTCACGGGACCAAGAGACCCAGTACTTC

V gene: TRBV6-5
J gene: TRBJ2-7
clone size: -
D gene: TRBD1
CDR3 protein: CAIWAGGNYEQYF
CDR3 DNA: TGTGCCATTTGGGCAGGGGGCAACTACGAGCAGTACTTC

V gene: TRBV2
J gene: TRBJ2-7
clone size: -
D gene: -
CDR3 protein: CASSVSLLSYEQYF
CDR3 DNA: TGTGCCAGCAGTGTTAGTCTTCTCTCCTACGAGCAGTACTTC

V gene: TRBV7-8
J gene: TRBJ2-2
clone size: once
D gene: -
CDR3 protein: CASSPSDTGELFF
CDR3 DNA: TGTGCCAGCAGTCCTAGCGATACCGGGGAGCTGTTTTTT

V gene: TRBV19
J gene: TRBJ2-5
clone size: -
D gene: TRBD2
CDR3 protein: CASTTNGAGGLETQYF
CDR3 DNA: TGTGCCAGTACCACCAACGGTGCGGGGGGGCTGGAGACCCAGTACTTC

V gene: TRBV29-1
J gene: TRBJ1-4
clone size: -
D gene: -
CDR3 protein: CSVLLFEKLFF
CDR3 DNA: TGCAGCGTTCTCCTCTTTGAAAAACTGTTTTTT

V gene: TRBV5-1
J gene: TRBJ1-1
clone size: -
D gene: -
CDR3 protein: CASSTQGAEAFF
CDR3 DNA: TGCGCCAGCAGCACTCAAGGGGCTGAAGCTTTCTTT

V gene: TRBV6-6
J gene: TRBJ2-3
clone size: -
D gene: TRBD2
CDR3 protein: CAASGGTDTQYF
CDR3 DNA: TGTGCTGCTAGCGGGGGGACAGATACGCAGTATTTT

V gene: TRBV5-6
J gene: TRBJ2-1
clone size: -
D gene: TRBD1
CDR3 protein: CASSGTGYNEQFF
CDR3 DNA: TGTGCCAGCAGCGGGACAGGGTACAATGAGCAGTTCTTC

V gene: TRBV4-2
J gene: TRBJ2-3
clone size: -
D gene: TRBD2
CDR3 protein: CASSQGTSGRTDTQYF
CDR3 DNA: TGTGCCAGCAGCCAAGGGACTAGCGGCCGCACAGATACGCAGTATTTT

V gene: TRBV18
J gene: TRBJ2-5
clone size: -
D gene: -
CDR3 protein: CASSQQDVSGETQYF
CDR3 DNA: TGTGCCAGCTCCCAGCAGGACGTTTCGGGGGAGACCCAGTACTTC

V gene: TRBV18
J gene: TRBJ2-7
clone size: -
D gene: TRBD2
CDR3 protein: CASSPRVAGGPYEQYF
CDR3 DNA: TGTGCCAGCTCACCACGGGTAGCGGGGGGCCCCTACGAGCAGTACTTC

V gene: TRBV5-5
J gene: TRBJ2-6
clone size: -
D gene: -
CDR3 protein: CASIRYGISGANVLTF
CDR3 DNA: TGTGCCAGCATCCGATACGGGATCTCTGGGGCCAACGTCCTGACTTTC

V gene: TRBV11-2
J gene: TRBJ1-6
clone size: -
D gene: TRBD1
CDR3 protein: CASSLPRQGNSPLHF
CDR3 DNA: TGTGCCAGCAGCTTACCCCGACAGGGGAATTCACCCCTCCACTTT

V gene: TRBV5-6
J gene: TRBJ1-6
clone size: -
D gene: -
CDR3 protein: CASSFWEYNSPLHF
CDR3 DNA: TGTGCCAGCAGCTTTTGGGAGTACAATTCACCCCTCCACTTT

V gene: TRBV5-1
J gene: TRBJ2-3
clone size: -
D gene: TRBD1
CDR3 protein: CASSAWTGGTDTQYF
CDR3 DNA: TGCGCCAGCAGCGCCTGGACAGGGGGAACAGATACGCAGTATTTT

V gene: TRBV18
J gene: TRBJ1-6
clone size: -
D gene: -
CDR3 protein: CASSPTDSNGSPLHF
CDR3 DNA: TGTGCCAGCTCACCGACGGACTCAAATGGTTCACCCCTCCACTTT

V gene: TRBV19
J gene: TRBJ1-5
clone size: -
D gene: -
CDR3 protein: CASGLGGNQPQHF
CDR3 DNA: TGTGCCAGTGGGCTCGGGGGCAATCAGCCCCAGCATTTT

V gene: TRBV30
J gene: TRBJ1-1
clone size: -
D gene: -
CDR3 protein: CAWSLSTGNTEAFF
CDR3 DNA: TGTGCCTGGAGTTTATCGACGGGTAACACTGAAGCTTTCTTT

V gene: TRBV28
J gene: TRBJ1-1
clone size: -
D gene: -
CDR3 protein: CASTLPDRGTEAFF
CDR3 DNA: TGTGCCAGCACACTTCCAGATCGGGGCACTGAAGCTTTCTTT

V gene: TRBV28
J gene: TRBJ1-3
clone size: -
D gene: -
CDR3 protein: CASSPNSLQGNTIYF
CDR3 DNA: TGTGCCAGCAGTCCCAACTCCCTACAGGGAAACACCATATATTTT

V gene: TRBV6-2/TRBV6-3
J gene: TRBJ1-1
clone size: -
D gene: -
CDR3 protein: CASSYQVAVYTEAFF
CDR3 DNA: TGTGCCAGCAGTTACCAAGTGGCAGTCTACACTGAAGCTTTCTTT

V gene: TRBV20-1
J gene: TRBJ2-1
clone size: -
D gene: TRBD1
CDR3 protein: CSASGGRGQGNEQFF
CDR3 DNA: TGCAGTGCTAGTGGGGGAAGAGGACAGGGCAATGAGCAGTTCTTC

V gene: TRBV2
J gene: TRBJ2-5
clone size: -
D gene: TRBD2
CDR3 protein: CASSEGQAGGETQYF
CDR3 DNA: TGTGCCAGCAGTGAAGGCCAGGCGGGAGGAGAGACCCAGTACTTC

V gene: TRBV29-1
J gene: TRBJ2-3
clone size: -
D gene: TRBD2
CDR3 protein: CSVEGLGADTQYF
CDR3 DNA: TGCAGCGTCGAGGGACTAGGCGCAGATACGCAGTATTTT